This T cell receptor (beta chain) was recovered during a study of T cell responses to AZD1222 COVID-19 vaccine. Germline CDR1 SGHAT, CDR2 FQNNGV. V was clipped by 2 bases and J by 4 bases; unmatched bases: 6. This CDR3 is 15 amino acids long. Measured with immunoSEQ multiplex PCR; TCRdb has only the in-frame clones, and not every one. The sample contains more than 95,000 clones, 89% of which appear only once. The specimen comprised peripheral blood, sampled on day 0 of AZD1222 vaccination. The receptor was derived from an adult in good health. This sequence joins TRBV11-2 and TRBJ2-7; the match to TRBD2 covers 9 bases. The CDR3 DNA follows: TGTGCCAGCAGCTTACGGCTAGCGGGGATTTACGAGCAGTACTTC. As protein: CASSLRLAGIYEQYF.